The rows below give T cell receptor beta chains drawn from one sample of a study of CD8 T cells in ankylosing spondylitis. One entry per CDR3 protein results from TCRdb running MiXCR on the 5' RACE reads. The sample has around 540,000 distinct CDR3 sequences; about 12% are singletons. Material: blood, either unsorted or a sorted T cell fraction (not recorded which). The origin of the receptors is a male donor with ankylosing spondylitis. The CDR3 runs from the conserved cysteine through the conserved F or W.

v_call cdr3_aa
TRBV6-1 CASSADGGYFSEQFF
TRBV5-1 CASNPAGLGTEAFF
TRBV10-2 CASKGPGLAGVGYF
TRBV5-1 CASSFNGLAGETQYF
TRBV5-1 CASSSTGTDDYGYTF
TRBV2 CASRRDNSNQPQHF
TRBV10-3 CAIRRQGTNYGYTF
TRBV11-2 CASTRLGNEQFF
TRBV5-1 CASRGSMNTEAFF
TRBV3-1 CASSRARGTEAFF
TRBV5-1 CASSPNPTGGREKLFF